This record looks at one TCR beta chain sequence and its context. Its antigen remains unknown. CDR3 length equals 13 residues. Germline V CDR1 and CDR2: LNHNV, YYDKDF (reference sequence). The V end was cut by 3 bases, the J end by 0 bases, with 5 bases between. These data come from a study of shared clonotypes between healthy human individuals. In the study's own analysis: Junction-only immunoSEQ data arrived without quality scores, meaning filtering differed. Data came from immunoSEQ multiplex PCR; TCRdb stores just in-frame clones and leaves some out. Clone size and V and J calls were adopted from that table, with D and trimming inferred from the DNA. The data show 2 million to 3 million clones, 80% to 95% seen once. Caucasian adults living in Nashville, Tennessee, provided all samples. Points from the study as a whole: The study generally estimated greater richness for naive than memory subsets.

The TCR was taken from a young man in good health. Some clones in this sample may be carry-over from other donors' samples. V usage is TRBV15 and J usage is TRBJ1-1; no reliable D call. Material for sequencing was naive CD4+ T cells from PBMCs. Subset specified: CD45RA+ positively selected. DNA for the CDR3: TGTGCCACCAGCAGGTTCTTGAACACTGAAGCTTTCTTT. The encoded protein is CATSRFLNTEAFF.